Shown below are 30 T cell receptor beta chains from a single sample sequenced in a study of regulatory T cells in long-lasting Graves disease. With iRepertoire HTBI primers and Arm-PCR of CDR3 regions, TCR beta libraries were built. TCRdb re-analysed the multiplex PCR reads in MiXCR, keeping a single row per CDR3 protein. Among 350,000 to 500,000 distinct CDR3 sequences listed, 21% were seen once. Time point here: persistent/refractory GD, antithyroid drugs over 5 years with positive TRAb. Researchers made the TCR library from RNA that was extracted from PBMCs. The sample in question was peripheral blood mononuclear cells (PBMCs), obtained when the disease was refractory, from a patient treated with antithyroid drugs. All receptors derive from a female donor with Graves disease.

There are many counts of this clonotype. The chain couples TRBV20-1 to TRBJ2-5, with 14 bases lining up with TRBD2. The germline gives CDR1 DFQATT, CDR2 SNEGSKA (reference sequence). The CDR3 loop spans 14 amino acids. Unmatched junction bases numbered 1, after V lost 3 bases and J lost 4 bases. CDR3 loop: CSARGLAGAETQYF. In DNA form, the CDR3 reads TGCAGTGCTAGGGGACTAGCGGGAGCAGAGACCCAGTACTTC.

This CDR3 reads CASSLGTLYETQYF. The CDR3 coding sequence is TGTGCCAGCAGTTTGGGAACATTATATGAGACCCAGTACTTC. The V call is TRBV27, the J call TRBJ2-5, with D uncertain. V was cut by 3 bases and J by 5 bases, with 13 bases left in between. The CDR3 runs 14 residues. The germline V gene encodes CDR1 MNHEY and CDR2 SMNVEV (reference sequence).

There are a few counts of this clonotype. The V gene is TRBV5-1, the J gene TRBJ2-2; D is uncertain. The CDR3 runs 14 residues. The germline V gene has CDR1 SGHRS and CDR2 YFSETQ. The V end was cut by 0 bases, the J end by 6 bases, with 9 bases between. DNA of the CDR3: TGCGCCAGCAGCTTGGTGGTGTATCCCGGGGAGCTGTTTTTT. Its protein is CASSLVVYPGELFF.

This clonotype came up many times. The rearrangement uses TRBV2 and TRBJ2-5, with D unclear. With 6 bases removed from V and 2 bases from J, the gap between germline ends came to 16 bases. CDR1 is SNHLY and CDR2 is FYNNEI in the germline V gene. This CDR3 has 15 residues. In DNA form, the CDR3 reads TGTGCCAGCAGAACCTCGTTGACGAATCAAGAGACCCAGTACTTC. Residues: CASRTSLTNQETQYF.

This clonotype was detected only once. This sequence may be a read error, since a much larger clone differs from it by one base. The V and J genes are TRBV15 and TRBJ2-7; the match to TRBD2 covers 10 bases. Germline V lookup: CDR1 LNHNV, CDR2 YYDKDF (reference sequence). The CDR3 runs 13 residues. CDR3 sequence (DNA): TGTGCCACCAGGTCTAGCGGGAGTCACGAGCAGTGCTTC. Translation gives CATRSSGSHEQCF.

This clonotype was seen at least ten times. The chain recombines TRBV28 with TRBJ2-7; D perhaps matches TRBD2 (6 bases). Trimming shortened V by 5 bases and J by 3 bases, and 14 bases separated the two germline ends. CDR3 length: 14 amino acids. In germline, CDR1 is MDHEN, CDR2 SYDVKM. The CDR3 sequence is CASSRGSGGYEQYF. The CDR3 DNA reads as TGTGCCAGCAGTCGGGGGTCCGGAGGCTACGAGCAGTACTTC.

CDR3: CASSEVPVITDTQYF. CDR3 bases: TGTGCCAGCAGTGAAGTCCCAGTAATCACAGATACGCAGTATTTT. The chain uses TRBV6-1 and TRBJ2-3; D remains unclear. Trimming stripped 1 base from V and 2 bases from J, with 10 bases between. The germline V gene encodes CDR1 MNHNS and CDR2 SASEGT. The CDR3 is 15 amino acids.

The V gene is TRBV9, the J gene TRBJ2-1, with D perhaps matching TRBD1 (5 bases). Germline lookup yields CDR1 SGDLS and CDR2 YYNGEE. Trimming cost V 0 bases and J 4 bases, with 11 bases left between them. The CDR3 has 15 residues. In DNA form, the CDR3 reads TGTGCCAGCAGCGTAGCACCAGGGTTGTACAATGAGCAGTTCTTC. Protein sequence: CASSVAPGLYNEQFF.

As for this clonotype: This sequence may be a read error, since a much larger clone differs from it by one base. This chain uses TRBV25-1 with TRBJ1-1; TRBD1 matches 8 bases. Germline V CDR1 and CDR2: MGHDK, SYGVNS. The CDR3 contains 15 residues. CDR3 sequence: CASGESGTGSGGAFF. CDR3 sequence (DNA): TGTGCCAGCGGTGAATCCGGGACAGGATCAGGGGGGGCTTTCTTT.

In nucleotides, the CDR3 is TGTGCCAGCAGCCGTACCGCGGGACTTGTTGAGCAGTACTTC. It is translated as CASSRTAGLVEQYF. This chain uses TRBV14 with TRBJ2-7, with a tentative D call TRBD2 (6 bases). V lost 4 bases to trimming and J lost 7 bases, with 17 bases between them. Germline CDR1 and CDR2: SGHDN and FVKESK. The CDR3 has 14 amino acids.

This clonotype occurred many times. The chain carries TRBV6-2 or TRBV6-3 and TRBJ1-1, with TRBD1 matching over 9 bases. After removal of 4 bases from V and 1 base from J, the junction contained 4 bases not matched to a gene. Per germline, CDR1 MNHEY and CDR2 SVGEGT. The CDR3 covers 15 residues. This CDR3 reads CASSWGQGWNTEAFF. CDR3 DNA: TGTGCCAGCAGTTGGGGACAGGGTTGGAACACTGAAGCTTTCTTT.

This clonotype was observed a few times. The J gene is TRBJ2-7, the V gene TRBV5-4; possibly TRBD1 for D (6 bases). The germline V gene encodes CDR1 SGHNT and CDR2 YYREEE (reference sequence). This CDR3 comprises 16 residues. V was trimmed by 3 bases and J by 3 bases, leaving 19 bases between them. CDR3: CASSSLQGGVDYEQYF. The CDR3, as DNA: TGTGCCAGCAGCTCCCTACAGGGTGGCGTTGACTACGAGCAGTACTTC.

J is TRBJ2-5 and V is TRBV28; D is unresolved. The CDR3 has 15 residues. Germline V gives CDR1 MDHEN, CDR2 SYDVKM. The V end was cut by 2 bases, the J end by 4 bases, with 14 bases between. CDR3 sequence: CASSLAVGELETQYF. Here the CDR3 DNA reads TGTGCCAGCAGTTTAGCAGTGGGCGAGTTAGAGACCCAGTACTTC. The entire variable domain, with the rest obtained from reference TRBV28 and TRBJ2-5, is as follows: DVKVTQSSRYLVKRTGEKVFLECVQDMDHENMFWYRQDPGLGLRLIYFSYDVKMKEKGDIPEGYSVSREKKERFSLILESASTNQTSMYLCASSLAVGELETQYFGPGTRLLVL.

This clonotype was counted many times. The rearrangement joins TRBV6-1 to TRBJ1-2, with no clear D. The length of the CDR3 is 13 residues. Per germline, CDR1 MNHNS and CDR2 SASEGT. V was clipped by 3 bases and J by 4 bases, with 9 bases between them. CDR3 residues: CASSEGYSYGYTF. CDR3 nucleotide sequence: TGTGCCAGCAGTGAGGGTTACAGCTATGGCTACACCTTC.

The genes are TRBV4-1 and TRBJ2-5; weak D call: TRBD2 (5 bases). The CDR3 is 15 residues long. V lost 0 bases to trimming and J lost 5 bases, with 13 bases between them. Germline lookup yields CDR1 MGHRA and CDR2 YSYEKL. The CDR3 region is CASSQDRLAWETQYF. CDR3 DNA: TGCGCCAGCAGCCAAGATCGCCTAGCATGGGAGACCCAGTACTTC.

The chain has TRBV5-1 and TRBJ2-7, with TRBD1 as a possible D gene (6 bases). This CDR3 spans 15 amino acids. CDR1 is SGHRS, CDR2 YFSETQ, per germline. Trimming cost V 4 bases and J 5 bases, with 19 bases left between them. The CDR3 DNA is TGCGCCAGCAGCCCGAGTCAGACAGGAGGCGACGAGCAGTACTTC. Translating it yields CASSPSQTGGDEQYF.

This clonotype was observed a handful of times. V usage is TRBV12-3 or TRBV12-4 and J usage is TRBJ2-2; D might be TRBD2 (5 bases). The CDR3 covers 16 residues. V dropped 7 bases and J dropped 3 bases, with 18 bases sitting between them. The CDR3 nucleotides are TGTGCCAGCACATCTCTGCGGCTAGCCGACACCGGGGAGCTGTTTTTT. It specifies CASTSLRLADTGELFF.

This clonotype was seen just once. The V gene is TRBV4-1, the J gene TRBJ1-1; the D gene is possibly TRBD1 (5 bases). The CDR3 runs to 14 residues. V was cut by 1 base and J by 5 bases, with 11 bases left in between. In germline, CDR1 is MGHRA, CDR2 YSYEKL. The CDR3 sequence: CASSQAPGMTEAFF. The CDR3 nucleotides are TGCGCCAGCAGCCAAGCGCCAGGGATGACTGAAGCTTTCTTT.

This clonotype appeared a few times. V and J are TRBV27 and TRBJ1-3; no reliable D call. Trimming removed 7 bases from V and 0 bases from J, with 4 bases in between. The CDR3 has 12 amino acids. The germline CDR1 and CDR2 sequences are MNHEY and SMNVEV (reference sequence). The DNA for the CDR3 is TGTGCCAGCATTAGCTCTGGAAACACCATATATTTT. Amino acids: CASISSGNTIYF.

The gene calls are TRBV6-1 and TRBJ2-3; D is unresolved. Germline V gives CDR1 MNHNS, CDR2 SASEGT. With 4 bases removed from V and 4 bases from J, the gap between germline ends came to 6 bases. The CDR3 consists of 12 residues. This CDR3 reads CASSVFADTQYF. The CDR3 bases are TGTGCCAGCAGTGTCTTCGCAGATACGCAGTATTTT.

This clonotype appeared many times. The CDR3 DNA reads TGTGCCAGCCAGCAGGGGGCGAGGTGGGGTTCACCCCTCCACTTT. Its translation is CASQQGARWGSPLHF. V usage is TRBV27 and J usage is TRBJ1-6; 8 bases are shared with TRBD1. The junction had 12 bases not matched to a gene; V was cut back by 8 bases and J by 9 bases. This CDR3 spans 15 amino acids. Germline V CDR1 and CDR2: MNHEY, SMNVEV (reference sequence).

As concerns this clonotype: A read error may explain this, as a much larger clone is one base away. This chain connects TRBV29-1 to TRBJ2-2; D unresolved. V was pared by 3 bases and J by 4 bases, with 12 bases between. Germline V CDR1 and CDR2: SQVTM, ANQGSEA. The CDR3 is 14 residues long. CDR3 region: CSVEAGSTTGELFF. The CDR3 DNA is TGCAGCGTTGAGGCCGGGTCAACCACCGGGGAGCTGTTTTTT.

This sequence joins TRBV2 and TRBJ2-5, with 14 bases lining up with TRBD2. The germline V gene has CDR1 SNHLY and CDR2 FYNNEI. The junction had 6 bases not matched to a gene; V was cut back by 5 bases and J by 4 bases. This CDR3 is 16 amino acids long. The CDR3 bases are TGTGCCAGCAGTACCCTGGGACTAGCGGGAGTAGAGACCCAGTACTTC. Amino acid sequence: CASSTLGLAGVETQYF. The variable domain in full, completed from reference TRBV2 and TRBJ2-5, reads EPEVTQTPSHQVTQMGQEVILRCVPISNHLYFYWYRQILGQKVEFLVSFYNNEISEKSEIFDDQFSVERPDGSNFTLKIRSTKLEDSAMYFCASSTLGLAGVETQYFGPGTRLLVL.

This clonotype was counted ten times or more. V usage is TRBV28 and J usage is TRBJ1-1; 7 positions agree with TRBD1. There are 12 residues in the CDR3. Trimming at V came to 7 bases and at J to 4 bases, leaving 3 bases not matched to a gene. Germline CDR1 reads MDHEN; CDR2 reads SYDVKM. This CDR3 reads CASTDRATEAFF. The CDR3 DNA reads TGTGCCAGCACTGACAGGGCCACTGAAGCTTTCTTT.

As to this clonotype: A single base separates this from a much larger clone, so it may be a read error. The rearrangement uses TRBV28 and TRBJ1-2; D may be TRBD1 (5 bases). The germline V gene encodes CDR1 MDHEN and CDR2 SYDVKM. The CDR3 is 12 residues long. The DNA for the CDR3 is TGTGCCAGCGGTTTTGGACAATACGGCTACACCTTC. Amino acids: CASGFGQYGYTF.

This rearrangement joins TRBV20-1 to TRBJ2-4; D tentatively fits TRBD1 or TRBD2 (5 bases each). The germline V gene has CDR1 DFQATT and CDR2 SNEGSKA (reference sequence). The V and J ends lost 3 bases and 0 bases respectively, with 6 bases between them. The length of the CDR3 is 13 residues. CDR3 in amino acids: CSASGTAKNIQYF. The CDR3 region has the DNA TGCAGTGCTAGCGGGACAGCCAAAAACATTCAGTACTTC.

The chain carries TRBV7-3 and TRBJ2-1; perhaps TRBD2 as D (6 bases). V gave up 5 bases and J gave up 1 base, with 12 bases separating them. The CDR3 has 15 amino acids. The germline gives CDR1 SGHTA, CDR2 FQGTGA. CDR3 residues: CASSQSRGSYNEQFF. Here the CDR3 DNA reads TGTGCCAGCAGCCAGTCCCGGGGGTCCTACAATGAGCAGTTCTTC.

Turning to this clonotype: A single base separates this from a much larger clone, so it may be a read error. The CDR3 loop is CAGSQGTPGETQYF. CDR3 DNA sequence: TGTGCCGGCAGCCAAGGGACACCGGGAGAGACCCAGTACTTC. The genes are TRBV6-1 and TRBJ2-5; the D gene is possibly TRBD1 (6 bases). The CDR3 has 14 amino acids. Germline V CDR1 and CDR2: MNHNS, SASEGT.

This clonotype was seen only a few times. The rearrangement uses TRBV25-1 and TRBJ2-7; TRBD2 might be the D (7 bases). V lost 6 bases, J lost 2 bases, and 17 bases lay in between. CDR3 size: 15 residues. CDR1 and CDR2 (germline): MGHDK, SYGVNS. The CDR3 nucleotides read TGTGCCAGCAGCCCAAAGGGGGGGGCGGCCTACGAGCAGTACTTC. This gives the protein CASSPKGGAAYEQYF.

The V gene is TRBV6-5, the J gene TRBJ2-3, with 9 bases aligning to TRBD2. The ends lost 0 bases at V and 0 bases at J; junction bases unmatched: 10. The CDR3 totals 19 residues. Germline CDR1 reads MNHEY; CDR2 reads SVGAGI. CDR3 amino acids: CASSYSSLAGYTSTDTQYF. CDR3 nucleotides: TGTGCCAGCAGTTACTCATCACTAGCGGGTTATACTAGCACAGATACGCAGTATTTT.